Listed here are 27 T cell receptor beta chains from one sample, sequenced in a study of T cell repertoires in cytomegalovirus infection. Each CDR3 protein gets one entry after TCRdb re-called the reads with MiXCR. The sample lists 100,000 to 150,000 distinct CDR3 sequences, more than 7% occurring once. The sequencing input was PBMCs. These receptors were obtained from a human donor in good health (CMV status not recorded). Some clones in this sample may be carry-over from other donors' samples.

The rearrangement joins TRBV11-2 to TRBJ2-3, with unresolved D. This CDR3 is 15 amino acids long. Trimming cost V 0 bases and J 3 bases, with 10 bases left between them. Germline CDR1 reads SGHAT; CDR2 reads FQNNGV. The CDR3 spells CASSLEGRSTDTQYF. The CDR3 DNA reads as TGTGCCAGCAGCTTAGAGGGCAGGTCAACAGATACGCAGTATTTT.

This clonotype showed up many times. V is TRBV11-2 and J is TRBJ2-2; TRBD1 matches at 12 bases. Germline V gene data show CDR1 as SGHAT and CDR2 as FQNNGV. J lost 4 bases, V lost 0 bases, and 6 bases had no gene match. This CDR3 has 18 amino acids. As DNA, the CDR3 is TGTGCCAGCAGCTTAGACCCCGGGACAGGGGGCAGCACCGGGGAGCTGTTTTTT. This gives the protein CASSLDPGTGGSTGELFF.

The sample holds many counts of this clonotype. J is TRBJ1-2 and V is TRBV5-1; D is ambiguous. Germline V gene data show CDR1 as SGHRS and CDR2 as YFSETQ. CDR3 length: 13 amino acids. Deletions cut 1 base from V and 6 bases from J, with 10 bases between. The CDR3, as DNA: TGCGCCAGCAGCTTGATGGGTCTCGATGGCTACACCTTC. As protein: CASSLMGLDGYTF.

This chain connects TRBV28 to TRBJ2-1, with D possibly matching TRBD1 (5 bases). The CDR3 is made up of 15 amino acids. Deletions cut 1 base from V and 2 bases from J, with 9 bases between. The germline V gene has CDR1 MDHEN and CDR2 SYDVKM. The CDR3 sequence is CASSLLEDTYNEQFF. CDR3 coding DNA: TGTGCCAGCAGTTTATTAGAGGACACCTACAATGAGCAGTTCTTC.

The chain uses TRBV5-4 and TRBJ1-1; D remains ambiguous. CDR3 length: 14 residues. The V gene lost 0 bases and the J gene lost 1 base, with 7 bases spanning the gap. Germline V gene data show CDR1 as SGHNT and CDR2 as YYREEE (reference sequence). The CDR3 loop is CASSLGPGNTEAFF. CDR3 in DNA: TGTGCCAGCAGCTTGGGGCCGGGGAACACTGAAGCTTTCTTT. The entire variable domain, with the rest obtained from reference TRBV5-4 and TRBJ1-1, is as follows: ETGVTQSPTHLIKTRGQQVTLRCSSQSGHNTVSWYQQALGQGPQFIFQYYREEENGRGNFPPRFSGLQFPNYSSELNVNALELDDSALYLCASSLGPGNTEAFFGQGTRLTVV.

This chain joins TRBV6-2 or TRBV6-3 and TRBJ2-5, with D unresolved. V was pared by 6 bases and J by 5 bases, with 10 bases between. Germline V CDR1 and CDR2: MNHEY, SVGEGT. The CDR3 extends over 12 amino acids. This chain's CDR3 is CASSTWVETQYF. CDR3 DNA: TGTGCCAGCAGCACCTGGGTCGAGACCCAGTACTTC.

This clonotype was detected many times. The chain is built from TRBV7-9 and TRBJ1-1; weak D call: TRBD1 (5 bases). This CDR3 spans 17 amino acids. The germline CDR1 and CDR2 sequences are SEHNR and FQNEAQ (reference sequence). Trimming took 4 bases from V and 0 from J, leaving 18 bases between them. The CDR3 spells CASSSIGGGDMNTEAFF. The CDR3 DNA reads TGTGCCAGCAGCTCGATCGGCGGGGGTGATATGAACACTGAAGCTTTCTTT.

This clonotype was seen ten or more times. The rearrangement uses TRBV30 and TRBJ2-3, with D possibly being TRBD2 (6 bases). V was clipped by 0 bases and J by 6 bases, with 13 bases between them. Germline V gene lookup returns CDR1 GTSNPN and CDR2 SVGIG (reference sequence). The CDR3 runs 14 residues. The CDR3 DNA sequence: TGTGCCTGGAGTGTACCCGGGGGAATTGATACGCAGTATTTT. Translation: CAWSVPGGIDTQYF.

This clonotype was seen ten or more times. This chain's CDR3 is CASSAAGTGFNEQFF. The CDR3 nucleotides are TGTGCCAGCAGCGCTGCCGGGACAGGTTTCAATGAGCAGTTCTTC. This chain connects TRBV11-1 to TRBJ2-1, with 8 bases matching TRBD1. J gave up 6 bases and V 5 bases, and 9 bases lay outside the gene matches. Germline V CDR1 and CDR2: SGHAT, FQDESV (reference sequence). CDR3 length: 15 amino acids.

This clonotype came up many times. The rearrangement links TRBV27 to TRBJ2-7; D tentatively fits TRBD1 or TRBD2 (6 bases each). Between the trimmed V and J ends, which lost 3 bases and 0 bases, there was a span of 9 bases. This CDR3 region has 14 residues. The V gene's germline CDR1 is MNHEY and CDR2 SMNVEV (reference sequence). The CDR3 sequence: CASSLRGDSYEQYF. Written as DNA, the CDR3 is TGTGCCAGCAGTTTGAGGGGGGACTCCTACGAGCAGTACTTC.

This clonotype was observed many times. The chain is built from TRBV7-2 and TRBJ1-5, with TRBD1 identical over 8 bases. The CDR3 has 17 amino acids. V gave up 2 bases and J gave up 6 bases; unmatched junction bases: 12. Germline V gene sequence: CDR1 SGHTA, CDR2 FQGNSA. The CDR3 DNA reads as TGTGCCAGCAGCTTAAGGACAGGGCTGATCTTATTTCAGCCCCAGCATTTT. Translating it yields CASSLRTGLILFQPQHF.

This clonotype was seen repeatedly, ten times or more. The chain has TRBV10-3 and TRBJ2-5; TRBD1 or TRBD2 may be the D gene (5 bases each). The CDR3 has 12 amino acids. Trimming removed 5 bases from V and 5 bases from J, with 9 bases in between. CDR1 is ENHRY and CDR2 is SYGVKD in the germline V gene. The CDR3 nucleotides are TGTGCCATCAGTCAACGGGGCGAGACCCAGTACTTC. This sequence encodes CAISQRGETQYF.

J is TRBJ2-2 and V is TRBV2; D may correspond to TRBD1 or TRBD2 (5 bases each). CDR3 length: 13 residues. Germline CDR1 reads SNHLY; CDR2 reads FYNNEI. The germline V and J ends were trimmed by 6 bases and 2 bases, with 7 bases remaining between them. This CDR3 is CASRGENTGELFF. The CDR3 coding sequence is TGTGCCAGCAGGGGGGAAAACACCGGGGAGCTGTTTTTT.

Comment on this clonotype: This may stem from a read error, because a much larger clone lies one nucleotide away. The chain joins TRBV10-3 to TRBJ1-4; TRBD1 matches at 7 bases. V was clipped by 3 bases and J by 8 bases; unmatched bases: 9. The CDR3 is 15 residues long. Germline-derived CDR1 and CDR2 are ENHRY and SYGVKD. Here the CDR3 DNA reads TGTGCCATCAGTGAATCCCGGGACAGTAAGGAAAAACTGTTTTTT. Amino acids: CAISESRDSKEKLFF.

This clonotype was counted at least ten times. The chain links TRBV2 to TRBJ2-1; D is unclear. CDR1 is SNHLY and CDR2 is FYNNEI in the germline V gene. Trimming removed 5 bases at V and 8 bases at J, with 10 bases between. The CDR3 contains 12 residues. The CDR3 reads CASSFTGYEQFF. The CDR3, as DNA: TGTGCCAGCAGTTTCACCGGTTATGAGCAGTTCTTC. The complete variable domain, with remaining parts taken from reference TRBV2 and TRBJ2-1, reads EPEVTQTPSHQVTQMGQEVILRCVPISNHLYFYWYRQILGQKVEFLVSFYNNEISEKSEIFDDQFSVERPDGSNFTLKIRSTKLEDSAMYFCASSFTGYEQFFGPGTRLTVL.

This clonotype was counted at least ten times. This chain links TRBV12-3 or TRBV12-4 with TRBJ2-3; D is unclear. V lost 2 bases and J lost 3, with 9 bases in between. This CDR3 region has 14 residues. The CDR3 loop reads CASSLSSITDTQYF. In nucleotides, the CDR3 is TGTGCCAGCAGTTTATCCTCCATTACAGATACGCAGTATTTT.

This clonotype was picked up many times. The V gene is TRBV14, the J gene TRBJ2-7; D possibly corresponds to TRBD2 (7 bases). Germline V gives CDR1 SGHDN, CDR2 FVKESK. The germline V and J ends were trimmed by 0 bases and 5 bases, with 14 bases remaining between them. The CDR3 spans 15 residues. The CDR3 DNA reads as TGTGCCAGCAGCCAAGAGGCCGCGGGGGCCCACGAGCAGTACTTC. Translated: CASSQEAAGAHEQYF.

This clonotype was recorded at least ten times. This sequence joins TRBV25-1 and TRBJ2-1; 14 positions match TRBD2. The CDR3 is made up of 15 amino acids. The V gene end was trimmed by 3 bases and the J gene end by 10 bases; junction bases not matched to a gene: 5. Germline-derived CDR1 and CDR2 are MGHDK and SYGVNS. In DNA, the CDR3 is TGTGCCAGCAGTGATCCGGGACTAGCGGGGGCAGAGCAGTTCTTC. Encoded protein: CASSDPGLAGAEQFF.

In this sample, this clonotype turned up many times. This rearrangement joins TRBV25-1 to TRBJ1-6; the D gene is possibly TRBD1 (6 bases). Germline V gives CDR1 MGHDK, CDR2 SYGVNS. The CDR3 covers 14 residues. V was clipped by 3 bases and J by 9 bases, with 12 bases between them. The CDR3 is CASSEDRGVSPLHF. CDR3 DNA: TGTGCCAGCAGTGAGGACAGAGGAGTTTCACCCCTCCACTTT. Complete variable domain (other parts from reference TRBV25-1 and TRBJ1-6): EADIYQTPRYLVIGTGKKITLECSQTMGHDKMYWYQQDPGMELHLIHYSYGVNSTEKGDLSSESTVSRIRTEHFPLTLESARPSHTSQYLCASSEDRGVSPLHFGNGTRLTVT.

This clonotype occurred many times. V and J are TRBV7-8 and TRBJ1-6; 11 bases line up with TRBD1. The CDR3 contains 12 residues. The germline CDR1 and CDR2 sequences are SGHVS and FQNEAQ. J gave up 9 bases and V 8 bases, and 0 bases lay outside the gene matches. The CDR3 DNA reads TGTGCCAGCGGGACAGGGGGTTCACCCCTCCACTTT. Translating it yields CASGTGGSPLHF. Full variable domain (outside the CDR3, taken from reference TRBV7-8 and TRBJ1-6): GAGVSQSPRYKVAKRGQDVALRCDPISGHVSLFWYQQALGQGPEFLTYFQNEAQLDKSGLPSDRFFAERPEGSVSTLKIQRTQQEDSAVYLCASGTGGSPLHFGNGTRLTVT.

At least ten counts were recorded for this clonotype. The chain is built from TRBV28 and TRBJ2-1, with a tentative D call TRBD2 (6 bases). Germline V CDR1 and CDR2: MDHEN, SYDVKM. The CDR3 spans 13 residues. V was cut by 4 bases and J by 9 bases, with 13 bases left in between. The CDR3 reads CASSSHQGGEQFF. CDR3 nucleotide sequence: TGTGCCAGCAGTTCCCATCAGGGAGGTGAGCAGTTCTTC.

Concerning this clonotype itself: Being one base from a much bigger clone, this may be a read error. The chain recombines TRBV19 with TRBJ1-4, with D maybe TRBD1 (6 bases). CDR3 size: 16 residues. The V and J ends lost 6 bases and 7 bases respectively, with 21 bases between them. CDR1 LNHDA and CDR2 SQIVND come from the germline V gene (reference sequence). The CDR3 DNA follows: TGTGCCAGTAGGCCTACTCGGATAGGGGGAAGTGAAAAACTGTTTTTT. Amino acids: CASRPTRIGGSEKLFF.

This clonotype was detected many times. The chain links TRBV7-9 to TRBJ1-3, with no clear D. The length of the CDR3 is 14 residues. The germline V gene encodes CDR1 SEHNR and CDR2 FQNEAQ (reference sequence). Trimming removed 1 base from V and 4 bases from J, with 8 bases in between. CDR3 amino acids: CASSLEPAGNTIYF. CDR3 sequence (DNA): TGTGCCAGCAGCTTAGAACCGGCGGGAAACACCATATATTTT.

This chain uses TRBV29-1 with TRBJ2-1; TRBD2 agrees at 8 bases. The germline gives CDR1 SQVTM, CDR2 ANQGSEA. The trim removed 4 bases at V and 7 bases at J, leaving 9 bases unmatched. The CDR3 totals 14 residues. CDR3 bases: TGCAGCGTTGTCGGGAGGGCCCATGGAAATGAGCAGTTCTTC. Its translation: CSVVGRAHGNEQFF.

This clonotype has just one count. The rearrangement uses TRBV7-2 and TRBJ1-4; maybe TRBD1 (6 bases). V was pared by 5 bases and J by 3 bases, with 22 bases between. This CDR3 region has 18 residues. CDR1 is SGHTA, CDR2 FQGNSA, per germline. The DNA for the CDR3 is TGTGCCAGCAGCCCGCGACAGGCCGGGTCGCCCGCTAATGAAAAACTGTTTTTT. Its translation is CASSPRQAGSPANEKLFF.

This clonotype appeared a few times. The rearrangement joins TRBV20-1 to TRBJ2-7; 10 nucleotides align to TRBD1. CDR1 is DFQATT and CDR2 is SNEGSKA in the germline V gene (reference sequence). Unmatched junction bases numbered 3, after V lost 1 base and J lost 3 bases. The CDR3 is made up of 14 amino acids. The CDR3 DNA sequence: TGCAGTGCTAGAGGGACAGGGGGAATCTACGAGCAGTACTTC. It encodes CSARGTGGIYEQYF.

This clonotype was seen ten or more times. The V call is TRBV7-8, the J call TRBJ1-5; 8 nucleotides line up with TRBD1. J gave up 7 bases and V 4 bases, and 9 bases lay outside the gene matches. CDR3 size: 15 residues. Germline CDR1 reads SGHVS; CDR2 reads FQNEAQ. CDR3 sequence: CASSSHRDRRQPQHF. CDR3 in DNA: TGTGCCAGCAGCTCCCACCGGGACAGGAGGCAGCCCCAGCATTTT. The variable domain in full, with the rest retrieved from reference TRBV7-8 and TRBJ1-5, is GAGVSQSPRYKVAKRGQDVALRCDPISGHVSLFWYQQALGQGPEFLTYFQNEAQLDKSGLPSDRFFAERPEGSVSTLKIQRTQQEDSAVYLCASSSHRDRRQPQHFGDGTRLSIL.